This T cell receptor beta chain was observed in a study of CD8 T cells in ankylosing spondylitis. Notes on the study in general: One TCR beta motif, made up of 7 or 8 highly homologous variants, appeared characteristic of ankylosing spondylitis blood. Earlier authors reported some of these motif variants in reactive arthritis synovial fluid and blood. Researchers reportedly found disease-linked clones significantly enriched in matched ankylosing spondylitis synovial fluid.

Germline V gene lookup returns CDR1 PRHDT and CDR2 FYEKMQ (reference sequence). The CDR3 loop spans 15 amino acids. V was trimmed by 0 bases and J by 0 bases, leaving 9 bases between them. For TCR beta, libraries came from quantitative 5'-RACE with molecular barcodes. TCRdb used MiXCR to reprocess the 5' RACE reads, holding one entry per CDR3 protein. Of roughly 350,000 distinct CDR3 sequences in the sample, under 8.5% are singletons; the top ten hold 13% to 15%. With regard to this clonotype: Its antigen is not identified.

The chain couples TRBV13 to TRBJ2-7; D ambiguous. Sequenced: blood, either unsorted or a sorted T cell fraction (not recorded which). The source of this sequence is a male donor with ankylosing spondylitis. CDR3: CASSLGQMSSYEQYF. The CDR3, as DNA: TGTGCCAGCAGCTTAGGCCAGATGAGCTCCTACGAGCAGTACTTC.